The 8 T cell receptor beta chains reported below all come from one sample, sequenced in a study of response to subunit inactivated influenza vaccine. TCRdb independently ran MiXCR on the RT-PCR reads; one entry per CDR3 protein. The sample lists almost 250,000 distinct CDR3 sequences, approximately 12% occurring once. The sequencing used non-naive T cells sorted from PBMCs, collected less than 15 days before vaccination. The receptors come from a man aged 50-60 years who received an inactivated influenza vaccine.

The rearrangement joins TRBV10-2 to TRBJ1-6; D uncertain. Per germline, CDR1 WSHSY and CDR2 SAAADI. CDR3 length: 14 residues. The V gene lost 5 bases and the J gene lost 5 bases, with 10 bases spanning the gap. The CDR3 spells CASSRTGDNSPLHF. The CDR3 DNA reads TGCGCCAGCAGTAGAACCGGGGATAATTCACCCCTCCACTTT.

This clonotype has ten or more counts. The CDR3 DNA sequence: TGTGCCAGCAGTCGGCGGGGCCCACCGTTTCGGGCAGATACGCAGTATTTT. Its translation: CASSRRGPPFRADTQYF. This chain uses TRBV7-2 with TRBJ2-3; TRBD2 might be the D (6 bases). The CDR3 loop spans 17 amino acids. V gave up 6 bases and J gave up 4 bases, with 23 bases separating them. Germline V gives CDR1 SGHTA, CDR2 FQGNSA.

Points on this clonotype: One end of the junction is discordant with germline, which a read error may explain. The chain recombines TRBV20-1 with TRBJ2-1; 7 nucleotides line up with TRBD2. CDR3 length: 15 residues. Germline CDR1 DFQATT, CDR2 SNEGSKA (reference sequence). CDR3 nucleotides: TGCGGTGCTAGAGGCTCAGGGACTAACTCCAATGAGCAGTTCTTC. As protein: CGARGSGTNSNEQFF.

Notes on this clonotype: A much larger clone sits a single nucleotide away, making a read error possible. The rearrangement links TRBV4-3 to TRBJ2-2; 7 bases fit TRBD1. The CDR3 is 16 amino acids. CDR1 and CDR2 (germline): LGHNA, YSLEER. Here the CDR3 reads CASGQSGTANTGELFF. As DNA, the CDR3 is TGCGCCAGCGGCCAGTCCGGGACAGCCAACACCGGGGAGCTGTTTTTT.

Many counts were recorded for this clonotype. The V gene is TRBV4-2, the J gene TRBJ1-2, with a weak D call TRBD1 (5 bases). CDR3 length equals 12 residues. The germline CDR1 and CDR2 sequences are LGHNA and YNFKEQ. The V end lost 3 bases, the J end lost 5 bases, and 7 bases lay between the germline ends. CDR3 region: CASSQGDYGYTF. The CDR3 DNA follows: TGTGCCAGCAGCCAGGGGGATTATGGCTACACCTTC.

The chain recombines TRBV28 with TRBJ2-7; D gene uncertain. The CDR3 has 14 amino acids. V shed 3 bases and J shed 6 bases, with 15 bases lying between them. Germline loops: CDR1 MDHEN, CDR2 SYDVKM. The DNA for the CDR3 is TGTGCCAGCAGTTTCTTAAGTGGATCAAGCGAGCAGTACTTC. It is translated as CASSFLSGSSEQYF.

The table lists this clonotype with a few counts. The J gene is TRBJ1-4, the V gene TRBV9, with D perhaps matching TRBD1 (6 bases). The CDR3 sequence is 15 residues long. Trimming took 0 bases from V and 3 from J, leaving 9 bases between them. Germline V gene sequence: CDR1 SGDLS, CDR2 YYNGEE. CDR3 amino acids: CASSVAGGSNEKLFF. The CDR3 bases are TGTGCCAGCAGCGTAGCTGGGGGCTCTAATGAAAAACTGTTTTTT. Supplemented by reference TRBV9 and TRBJ1-4, the full variable domain reads DSGVTQTPKHLITATGQRVTLRCSPRSGDLSVYWYQQSLDQGLQFLIQYYNGEERAKGNILERFSAQQFPDLHSELNLSSLELGDSALYFCASSVAGGSNEKLFFGSGTQLSVL.

V usage is TRBV6-5 and J usage is TRBJ1-1; TRBD1 matches at 7 bases. The CDR3 consists of 14 residues. Germline V gene sequence: CDR1 MNHEY, CDR2 SVGAGI. With V trimmed by 2 bases and J by 6 bases, 6 bases remained unmatched. The CDR3 sequence is CASSYDREGAEAFF. CDR3 DNA sequence: TGTGCCAGCAGTTACGACAGGGAGGGCGCTGAAGCTTTCTTT.